What follows are 25 T cell receptor beta chains derived from one specimen sequenced in a study of radiation and T cells in renal cell carcinoma. Treatment reported: treatment-naive control, cytoreductive nephrectomy. The table came from immunoSEQ multiplex PCR; TCRdb's copy has only in-frame clones and leaves some out. The data show fewer than 15,000 clones, with less than 75% seen just once and 15% to 20% held by the top ten. The sample here was tumor tissue, taken from a patient whose treatment was nephrectomy without radiotherapy. Receptors originate from a woman older than 75 with renal cell carcinoma.

V and J are TRBV9 and TRBJ2-5; D uncertain. Germline CDR1 is SGDLS and CDR2 is YYNGEE. This CDR3 contains 12 residues. V lost 4 bases and J 5 bases, leaving 9 bases between the germline ends. The CDR3 nucleotides are TGTGCCAGCAGCCGAAGTGAGGAGACCCAGTACTTC. Translating it yields CASSRSEETQYF.

The gene calls are TRBV6-1 and TRBJ2-5; 8 positions agree with TRBD1. CDR1 MNHNS and CDR2 SASEGT come from the germline V gene. The CDR3 has 14 amino acids. After removal of 5 bases from V and 5 bases from J, the junction contained 7 bases not matched to a gene. For the CDR3, the DNA is TGTGCCAGCAGTCCGACAGGGGTAGGGGAGACCCAGTACTTC. It yields the protein CASSPTGVGETQYF.

This clone was recorded once. DNA for the CDR3: TGCGCCAGCAGCTTGGGGTCCCTAGCGGGGAGGTTGAATGAGCAGTTCTTC. Its protein product is CASSLGSLAGRLNEQFF. The rearrangement uses TRBV5-1 and TRBJ2-1, with TRBD2 matching 9 bases. J lost 7 bases, V lost 0 bases, and 11 bases had no gene match. Germline CDR1 reads SGHRS; CDR2 reads YFSETQ. This CDR3 comprises 17 residues.

The rearrangement uses TRBV6-1 and TRBJ1-2; D gene uncertain. Germline CDR1 reads MNHNS; CDR2 reads SASEGT. Trimming cost V 2 bases and J 5 bases, with 6 bases left between them. CDR3 length equals 12 residues. For the CDR3, the DNA is TGTGCCAGCAGTGAACAGGATTATGGCTACACCTTC. Translated: CASSEQDYGYTF.

In its sample, this clone was seen a few times. The V gene is TRBV7-2, the J gene TRBJ1-2; no clear D gene. Trimming left V 5 bases short and J 5 bases short, with 6 bases between. Per the germline V gene, CDR1 is SGHTA and CDR2 is FQGNSA. The CDR3 is 11 residues long. The chain's CDR3 is CASSLTYGYTF. The CDR3 DNA is TGTGCCAGCAGCCTGACTTATGGCTACACCTTC. Looking up the rest from reference TRBV7-2 and TRBJ1-2 gives the full variable domain: GAGVSQSPSNKVTEKGKDVELRCDPISGHTALYWYRQSLGQGLEFLIYFQGNSAPDKSGLPSDRFSAERTGGSVSTLTIQRTQQEDSAVYLCASSLTYGYTFGSGTRLTVV.

The chain has TRBV5-1 and TRBJ2-2; D is ambiguous. Germline V CDR1 and CDR2: SGHRS, YFSETQ. The V end was cut by 5 bases, the J end by 9 bases, with 8 bases between. The CDR3 runs to 11 residues. The CDR3 is CASRQWRELFF. The CDR3 nucleotides are TGCGCCAGCAGACAGTGGAGGGAGCTGTTTTTT.

The CDR3 DNA is TGTGCCAGCAGCATAACAGGGGGCGGGGCGTTTGAAGCTTTCTTT. This sequence encodes CASSITGGGAFEAFF. J is TRBJ1-1 and V is TRBV7-8, with 9 bases lining up with TRBD1. The length of the CDR3 is 15 residues. After removal of 5 bases from V and 7 bases from J, the junction contained 11 bases not matched to a gene. The germline V gene encodes CDR1 SGHVS and CDR2 FQNEAQ.

V gene TRBV7-3 combines with J gene TRBJ2-3, with 7 bases lining up with TRBD1. The ends lost 5 bases at V and 2 bases at J; junction bases unmatched: 7. In germline, CDR1 is SGHTA, CDR2 FQGTGA. The CDR3 is made up of 15 amino acids. Here the CDR3 DNA reads TGTGCCAGCAGCCCCACGGGACAGATCACAGATACGCAGTATTTT. Translating gives CASSPTGQITDTQYF.

This chain connects TRBV7-2 to TRBJ1-6; D remains unclear. CDR1 SGHTA and CDR2 FQGNSA come from the germline V gene. V lost 2 bases to trimming and J lost 7 bases, with 12 bases between them. The CDR3 totals 15 residues. This CDR3 reads CASSLRPLGNSPLHF. DNA of the CDR3: TGTGCCAGCAGCTTAAGGCCCCTGGGGAATTCACCCCTCCACTTT.

The chain recombines TRBV5-1 with TRBJ2-2; TRBD1 agrees at 8 bases. The length of the CDR3 is 14 residues. The ends lost 4 bases at V and 7 bases at J; junction bases unmatched: 6. CDR1 and CDR2 (germline): SGHRS, YFSETQ. CDR3: CASSQGQEVGELFF. The DNA of the CDR3 is TGCGCCAGCAGCCAGGGACAGGAAGTCGGGGAGCTGTTTTTT.

The J gene is TRBJ2-7, the V gene TRBV5-4, with a weak D call TRBD2 (6 bases). This CDR3 spans 13 amino acids. The ends were cut back, 1 base at V and 6 bases at J, with 11 bases in the middle. Germline assignment: CDR1 SGHNT and CDR2 YYREEE (reference sequence). Here the CDR3 reads CASSLIGGFEQYF. The CDR3 DNA reads as TGTGCCAGCAGCTTGATTGGGGGGTTCGAGCAGTACTTC.

The rearrangement uses TRBV5-6 and TRBJ1-1; D is perhaps TRBD1 (6 bases). The germline V gene has CDR1 SGHDT and CDR2 YYEEEE. The CDR3 contains 16 residues. V lost 3 bases, J lost 1 base, and 16 bases lay in between. CDR3: CASSWFGTGSNTEAFF. In DNA, the CDR3 is TGTGCCAGCAGCTGGTTTGGCACAGGGTCGAACACTGAAGCTTTCTTT.

Note on this clone: Other nucleotide sequences from this sample produce the same CDR3. V gene TRBV27 combines with J gene TRBJ1-6, with D unclear. Per germline, CDR1 MNHEY and CDR2 SMNVEV (reference sequence). Trimming removed 5 bases at V and 10 bases at J, with 15 bases between. This CDR3 spans 14 amino acids. The CDR3 reads CASSVHSADSPLHF. CDR3 bases: TGTGCCAGCAGTGTCCACTCTGCGGACTCACCCCTCCACTTT.

The chain carries TRBV27 and TRBJ2-1; 7 bases are shared with TRBD2. This CDR3 region has 16 residues. Germline CDR1 is MNHEY and CDR2 is SMNVEV (reference sequence). Trimming took 2 bases from V and 7 from J; bases not matched to a gene: 11. CDR3 sequence: CASSLLREVGFNEQFF. CDR3 DNA sequence: TGTGCCAGCAGTTTACTTCGGGAGGTGGGCTTTAATGAGCAGTTCTTC.

The table lists this clone with a few counts. V and J are TRBV27 and TRBJ1-2; D remains unclear. This CDR3 has 13 amino acids. The ends were cut back, 1 base at V and 2 bases at J, with 5 bases in the middle. Germline V lookup: CDR1 MNHEY, CDR2 SMNVEV (reference sequence). The CDR3 sequence: CASSLWWNYGYTF. The CDR3 DNA reads TGTGCCAGCAGTTTATGGTGGAACTATGGCTACACCTTC.

The CDR3 loop is CASGGQGSPLHF. The CDR3 DNA sequence: TGTGCCAGCGGGGGACAGGGTTCACCCCTCCACTTT. The J gene is TRBJ1-6, the V gene TRBV2, with TRBD1 matching over 9 bases. The V gene end was trimmed by 8 bases and the J gene end by 9 bases; junction bases not matched to a gene: 2. Germline V gene sequence: CDR1 SNHLY, CDR2 FYNNEI. The CDR3 length is 12 residues.

This clone showed up just a few times. The chain uses TRBV2 and TRBJ1-2, with D hard to call. Germline-derived CDR1 and CDR2 are SNHLY and FYNNEI. There are 11 residues in the CDR3. The CDR3 sequence: CVLTLNYGYTF. CDR3 bases: TGTGTACTTACGCTTAACTATGGCTACACCTTC.

This clone has just a few counts. At one of its ends the junction is not consistent with the germline gene, which may arise from a read error. This rearrangement joins TRBV28 to TRBJ1-2, with D unresolved. The germline V gene encodes CDR1 MDHEN and CDR2 SYDVKM. This CDR3 region has 13 residues. CDR3 coding DNA: TGTGCCAGCAGTCTGACGGGGAACTACGGCTACACCTTC. Its protein product is CASSLTGNYGYTF.

The chain has TRBV5-4 and TRBJ1-6, with a possible D match to TRBD1 (5 bases). There are 16 residues in the CDR3. The germline CDR1 and CDR2 sequences are SGHNT and YYREEE (reference sequence). Trimming stripped 1 base from V and 6 bases from J, with 14 bases between. For the CDR3, the DNA is TGTGCCAGCAGCTTGAGGGCAGGGTACAGTAATTCACCCCTCCACTTT. The encoded protein is CASSLRAGYSNSPLHF.

This chain connects TRBV19 to TRBJ2-7; D is ambiguous. Trimming pared 5 bases from V and 0 bases from J, leaving 11 bases between. CDR1 and CDR2 (germline): LNHDA, SQIVND (reference sequence). The CDR3 is made up of 14 amino acids. CDR3 region: CASSPRFGSYEQYF. CDR3 nucleotide sequence: TGTGCCAGTAGTCCCCGGTTCGGCTCCTACGAGCAGTACTTC.

The sample holds a few counts of this clone. This rearrangement joins TRBV7-9 to TRBJ2-5; possible D gene TRBD1, 5 bases. Trimming removed 0 bases at V and 2 bases at J, with 7 bases between. The CDR3 is 14 residues long. Germline loops: CDR1 SEHNR, CDR2 FQNEAQ (reference sequence). The CDR3 DNA sequence: TGTGCCAGCAGCTTAGCAAGGGGTCAAGAGACCCAGTACTTC. Its translation: CASSLARGQETQYF.

The chain joins TRBV7-2 to TRBJ2-2; 10 nucleotides match TRBD2. V was clipped by 6 bases and J by 6 bases; unmatched bases: 7. Germline V gene sequence: CDR1 SGHTA, CDR2 FQGNSA. This CDR3 comprises 15 residues. The CDR3 coding sequence is TGTGCCAGCAGAGAGAGCGGGGGGGCACCCGGGGAGCTGTTTTTT. It translates to CASRESGGAPGELFF.

This clone is labeled medium-sized. The chain couples TRBV7-9 to TRBJ1-2, with D uncertain. This CDR3 region has 13 residues. CDR1 SEHNR and CDR2 FQNEAQ come from the germline V gene (reference sequence). Trimming shortened V by 4 bases and J by 3 bases, and 9 bases separated the two germline ends. The CDR3 DNA reads as TGTGCCAGCAGCTCGGGAGGGTACTATGGCTACACCTTC. Translated: CASSSGGYYGYTF.

V and J are TRBV19 and TRBJ1-5, with 7 nucleotides matching TRBD1. The germline gives CDR1 LNHDA, CDR2 SQIVND (reference sequence). The V segment lost 5 bases and the J segment 4 bases; nucleotides outside the gene matches: 8. The CDR3 totals 15 residues. The CDR3 loop is CASSPRDSSNQPQHF. In nucleotides, the CDR3 is TGTGCCAGTAGTCCTCGGGACAGTTCAAATCAGCCCCAGCATTTT. Drawing the rest from reference TRBV19 and TRBJ1-5, the complete variable domain is DGGITQSPKYLFRKEGQNVTLSCEQNLNHDAMYWYRQDPGQGLRLIYYSQIVNDFQKGDIAEGYSVSREKKESFPLTVTSAQKNPTAFYLCASSPRDSSNQPQHFGDGTRLSIL.

This rearrangement joins TRBV4-1 to TRBJ1-1; unclear D gene. Deletions cut 1 base from V and 4 bases from J, with 10 bases between. Germline CDR1 reads MGHRA; CDR2 reads YSYEKL. The CDR3 totals 14 residues. CDR3 region: CASSQVAGSTEAFF. For the CDR3, the DNA is TGCGCCAGCAGCCAAGTCGCAGGTAGCACTGAAGCTTTCTTT.